Listed below are T cell receptor beta chains from one sample, sequenced in a study of blood T cell repertoires in COVID-19. The table came from immunoSEQ multiplex PCR; TCRdb's copy has only in-frame clones and leaves some out. This sample has about 330,000 clones, with approximately 89% found just once. Sequencing was carried out using PBMCs or T cells enriched from blood (not recorded which). Source of these receptors: a man aged 25-40 years who had recovered from COVID-19. Both conserved end residues are part of each CDR3. D genes are given only for firm matches. Rows give clone size only sometimes, using once, few, many, or a class for an expanded clone.

d_gene	v_gene	j_gene	abundance	CDR3nt	CDR3aa
TRBD2	TRBV3-1/TRBV3-2	TRBJ2-5	once	TGTGCCAGCAGCCAAGACTCGGCGGGGGTGTACCAAGAGACCCAGTACTTC	CASSQDSAGVYQETQYF
.	TRBV2	TRBJ1-2	.	TGTGCCAGCAGCGAGGACAGTCCCAACTATGGCTACACCTTC	CASSEDSPNYGYTF
.	TRBV5-1	TRBJ1-1	many	TGCGCCAGCAGCTTGGCCCCCCCCGGGAGCCAGGGTGAAGCTTTCTTT	CASSLAPPGSQGEAFF
.	TRBV7-9	TRBJ1-2	.	TGTGCCAGCAGCTTAATAAACAATAACTATGGCTACACCTTC	CASSLINNNYGYTF
TRBD2	TRBV10-2	TRBJ2-4	.	TGCGCCAGCAGTGAGGGACTAGCGGGGGGGCAGGGACAGAACATTCAGTACTTC	CASSEGLAGGQGQNIQYF
TRBD1	TRBV5-1	TRBJ1-1	once	TGCGCCAGCAGCATGACAGGGGGCACTGAAGCTTTCTTT	CASSMTGGTEAFF
TRBD2	TRBV10-3	TRBJ2-3	.	TGTGCCATCAGTGAGCGGGGGGGAGACACAGATACGCAGTATTTT	CAISERGGDTDTQYF
TRBD1	TRBV19	TRBJ1-1	few	TGTGCCAGTAGTATTTGGGGACGGGACAGCGAAGCTTTCTTT	CASSIWGRDSEAFF
.	TRBV5-1	TRBJ1-1	.	TGCGCCAGCAGCTTGGCCCAGGGCACTGAAGCTTTCTTT	CASSLAQGTEAFF
.	TRBV12-3/TRBV12-4	TRBJ1-2	.	TGTGCCAGCAGTTCACAGCGGTCTAAGGGCTACACCTTC	CASSSQRSKGYTF
TRBD1	TRBV5-5	TRBJ1-5	.	TGTGCCAGCAGCACAGGGGACAGGGAGAACCAGCCCCAGCATTTT	CASSTGDRENQPQHF
.	TRBV11-1	TRBJ1-2	.	TGTGCCAGCAGCCCAGGGCAGAGAAATGGCTACACCTTC	CASSPGQRNGYTF
.	TRBV19	TRBJ1-1	once	TGTGCCAGTAGTTGGGGAGGGCAAGGCACTGAAGCTTTCTTT	CASSWGGQGTEAFF
.	TRBV15	TRBJ2-7	.	TGTGCCACCAGCAGGGGTCGGGGGACCTACGAGCAGTACTTC	CATSRGRGTYEQYF
.	TRBV19	TRBJ2-2	.	TGTGCCAGTAGTATAGAAGTGCGGGGGAACACCGGGGAGCTGTTTTTT	CASSIEVRGNTGELFF
.	TRBV15	TRBJ1-5	.	TGTGCCACCCAACCCACAGGGAAGGATCAGCCCCAGCATTTT	CATQPTGKDQPQHF
.	TRBV3-1/TRBV3-2	TRBJ1-6	.	TGTGCCAGCTCCAATAATTCACCCCTCCACTTT	CASSNNSPLHF
.	TRBV7-9	TRBJ1-4	.	TGTGCCAGCAGCCCAGCGGGTGAAAAACTGTTTTTT	CASSPAGEKLFF
.	TRBV6-2/TRBV6-3	TRBJ2-5	.	TGTGCCAGCAGTTACCTGGCAGACCAAGAGACCCAGTACTTC	CASSYLADQETQYF
.	TRBV4-1	TRBJ1-3	.	TGCGCCAGCAGCCAAGGGGCCAGCTCTGGAAACACCATATATTTT	CASSQGASSGNTIYF
.	TRBV24-1	TRBJ2-3	.	TGTGCCACCAGTGGAGGTAGCACAGATACGCAGTATTTT	CATSGGSTDTQYF
.	TRBV6-5	TRBJ2-7	few	TGTGCCAGCAGTTACGTGGGACCGAGGGGGTCCGAGCAGTACTTC	CASSYVGPRGSEQYF
TRBD1	TRBV4-1	TRBJ2-7	many	TGCGCAAGCAGCAGCGGACAGGGGGAGGGCTACGAGCAGTACTTC	CASSSGQGEGYEQYF
.	TRBV7-9	TRBJ2-7	few	TGTGCCAGCAGCCGAGAAGCCGAGCAGTACTTC	CASSREAEQYF
TRBD2	TRBV9	TRBJ2-3	.	TGTGCCAGCAGCTCAGGACTAGATCCACCCTATACGCAGTATTTT	CASSSGLDPPYTQYF
TRBD1	TRBV19	TRBJ1-6	.	TGTGCCAGTAGTCCACAGGGGGGAAGCTCCTATAATTCACCCCTCCACTTT	CASSPQGGSSYNSPLHF
.	TRBV24-1	TRBJ1-2	.	TGTGCCACCAGTGATTCGGGACACCCAGGAGAAGGCTACACCTTC	CATSDSGHPGEGYTF
.	TRBV7-2	TRBJ2-3	.	TGTGCCAGCAGCTTAGTTTTACACCTCAGCACAGATACGCAGTATTTT	CASSLVLHLSTDTQYF
.	TRBV14	TRBJ2-5	.	TGTGCCAGCAGCCAAGCTTGGCTCTGGAGGCAAGAGACCCAGTACTTC	CASSQAWLWRQETQYF
.	TRBV6-5	TRBJ1-5	once	TGTGCCAGCAGTTTTAGGGAGGGGCACCAGCCCCAGCATTTT	CASSFREGHQPQHF
TRBD2	TRBV2	TRBJ2-1	.	TGTGCCAGCAGTGAACTAGCGGGGACGTACAATGAGCAGTTCTTC	CASSELAGTYNEQFF
TRBD2	TRBV6-5	TRBJ2-1	.	TGTGCCAGCAGTCCCGCTGGAAGCGGGGGAAATGAGCAGTTCTTC	CASSPAGSGGNEQFF
.	TRBV7-9	TRBJ2-7	.	TGTGCCAGCAGCCTGACTATGGGGTTTTCTGCCTACGAGCAGTACTTC	CASSLTMGFSAYEQYF
.	TRBV4-1	TRBJ2-5	.	TGCGCCAGCAGCCAAGTCTGGCTAGCGTGGGGAGAGACCCAGTACTTC	CASSQVWLAWGETQYF
.	TRBV27	TRBJ2-3	.	TGTGCCAGCAGTTGGGCTAGCACAGATACGCAGTATTTT	CASSWASTDTQYF
.	TRBV7-2	TRBJ1-5	.	TGTGCCAGCAGCTTAAGGAGGGGAGCCAATCAGCCCCAGCATTTT	CASSLRRGANQPQHF
TRBD1	TRBV5-1	TRBJ1-1	.	TGCGCCAGCAGTCATACAGGGGCTGAAGCTTTCTTT	CASSHTGAEAFF
TRBD2	TRBV28	TRBJ2-3	.	TGTGCCAGCATTGACGCGGGGGGGCAGGATACGCAGTATTTT	CASIDAGGQDTQYF
.	TRBV6-5	TRBJ2-7	.	TGTGCCGGGTCGGAGGGCGACTACGAGCAGTACTTC	CAGSEGDYEQYF
TRBD2	TRBV28	TRBJ2-7	.	TGTGCCAGCAGTTCGATGACTAGCGGGGCCTCCTACGAGCAGTACTTC	CASSSMTSGASYEQYF
.	TRBV5-4	TRBJ1-4	.	TGTGCCAGCAGCTTTCGAGGGGAAAAACTGTTTTTT	CASSFRGEKLFF
TRBD1	TRBV5-4	TRBJ2-6	.	TGTGCCAGCAGCTTGGGTCCGGGACAGGGGGCTTATGGGGCCAACGTCCTGACTTTC	CASSLGPGQGAYGANVLTF
TRBD1	TRBV11-2	TRBJ2-7	.	TGTGCCAGCAGTAACCCGGGACAGGGGAGCCTATCCTACGAGCAGTACTTC	CASSNPGQGSLSYEQYF
.	TRBV7-2	TRBJ2-1	.	TGTGCCAGCAGCACCCAACGGGGTGAGCAGTTCTTC	CASSTQRGEQFF
TRBD2	TRBV2	TRBJ2-7	.	TGTGCCAGCAGCTCGGGACTAGCGCTCGAGCAGTACTTC	CASSSGLALEQYF
TRBD1	TRBV10-2	TRBJ2-7	.	TGCGCCAGCAGCATATTACAGGGGCCCTACGAGCAGTACTTC	CASSILQGPYEQYF
TRBD1	TRBV28	TRBJ1-2	.	TGTGCCAGCAGCCGAGCCGACAGGGAGGCCTATGGCTACACCTTC	CASSRADREAYGYTF
TRBD1	TRBV10-3	TRBJ2-1	.	TGTGCCATCACTATGGACAGGGACAATGAGCAGTTCTTC	CAITMDRDNEQFF
TRBD2	TRBV19	TRBJ2-3	once	TGTGCCAGTAGGGGCGGGGGTACCAGCACAGATACGCAGTATTTT	CASRGGGTSTDTQYF
.	TRBV7-6	TRBJ2-7	once	TGTGCCAGCAGCCCCCGGACTGAATACTCCTACGAGCAGTACTTC	CASSPRTEYSYEQYF
TRBD1	TRBV19	TRBJ1-2	.	TGTGCCAGTAGTCCGCACAGGGGAAGCCAATATGGCTACACCTTC	CASSPHRGSQYGYTF
.	TRBV5-1	TRBJ1-1	.	TGCGCCAGCAGCCCCCCCGGAGGGTACACTGAAGCTTTCTTT	CASSPPGGYTEAFF
.	TRBV23-1	TRBJ2-5	.	TGCGCCAGCAGTCAAGGCGGGGCGCAAGAGACCCAGTACTTC	CASSQGGAQETQYF
.	TRBV5-4	TRBJ1-4	.	TGTGCCAGCAGCTTCCTCCAAGAGGAAAAACTGTTTTTT	CASSFLQEEKLFF
TRBD1	TRBV7-9	TRBJ1-2	.	TGTGCCAGCAGCCTCCTATCCCCAACAGGGGACGACTATGGCTACACCTTC	CASSLLSPTGDDYGYTF
TRBD1	TRBV7-9	TRBJ2-3	.	TGTGCCAGCAGCTCCGGGACAGTTACTACAGATACGCAGTATTTT	CASSSGTVTTDTQYF
TRBD1	TRBV6-4	TRBJ1-5	once	TGTGCCAGCAGTGCCCCTACAGGGGGTCTGGGGCCCCAGCATTTT	CASSAPTGGLGPQHF
TRBD1	TRBV5-1	TRBJ1-2	.	TGCGCCAGCAAGGGACAGGGGGCGGACTATGGCTACACCTTC	CASKGQGADYGYTF
TRBD1	TRBV7-9	TRBJ1-2	.	TGTGCCAGCATCGGGACAGGGGGCGACTATGGCTACACCTTC	CASIGTGGDYGYTF